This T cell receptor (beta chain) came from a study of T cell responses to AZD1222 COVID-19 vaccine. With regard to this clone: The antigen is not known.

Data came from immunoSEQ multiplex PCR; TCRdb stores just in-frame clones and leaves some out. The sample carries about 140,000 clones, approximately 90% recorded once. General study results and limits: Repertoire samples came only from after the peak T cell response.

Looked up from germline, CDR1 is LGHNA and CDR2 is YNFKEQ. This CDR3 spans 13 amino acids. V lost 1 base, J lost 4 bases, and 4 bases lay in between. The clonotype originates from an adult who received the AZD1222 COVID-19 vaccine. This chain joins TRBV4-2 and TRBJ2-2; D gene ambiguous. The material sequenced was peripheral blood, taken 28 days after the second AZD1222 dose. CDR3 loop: CASSQATTGELFF. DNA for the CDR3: TGTGCCAGCAGCCAAGCGACCACCGGGGAGCTGTTTTTT.